These 30 T cell receptor beta chains were sequenced from one sample in a study of T cell repertoires in cytomegalovirus infection. TCRdb independently ran MiXCR on the reads; one entry per CDR3 protein. This sample carries 310,000 or so distinct CDR3 sequences, 25% of them seen once, and the ten largest clones take around 13%. The sequenced sample consisted of PBMCs. All receptors come from a human donor in good health (CMV status not recorded). Some clones in this sample may be carry-over from other donors' samples.

This clonotype was picked up a small number of times. CDR3 nucleotide sequence: TGTGCCAGCAGGTTGTACCGGGACGGGAACACTGAAGCTTTCTTT. Protein: CASRLYRDGNTEAFF. This chain links TRBV12-3 or TRBV12-4 with TRBJ1-1; possible D gene TRBD1, 5 bases. The CDR3 runs to 15 residues. The germline V and J ends were trimmed by 6 bases and 1 base, with 15 bases remaining between them.

This clonotype was counted many times. The chain recombines TRBV12-3 or TRBV12-4 with TRBJ1-6; D unresolved. The CDR3 extends over 13 amino acids. The V gene lost 5 bases and the J gene lost 6 bases, with 8 bases spanning the gap. The CDR3 loop is CASSPNSNSPLHF. The CDR3 nucleotides read TGTGCCAGCAGTCCGAATTCTAATTCACCCCTCCACTTT.

This clonotype has at least ten counts. This rearrangement joins TRBV7-2 to TRBJ2-1; 9 nucleotides agree with TRBD1. The germline V gene encodes CDR1 SGHTA and CDR2 FQGNSA. The CDR3 length is 15 residues. Losses at the gene ends were 2 bases for V and 10 bases for J; bases not matched to a gene: 9. The chain's CDR3 is CASSLSGQGGREQFF. In nucleotides, the CDR3 is TGTGCCAGCAGCTTATCGGGACAGGGAGGCCGGGAGCAGTTCTTC.

This clonotype was detected many times. The chain uses TRBV12-3 or TRBV12-4 and TRBJ2-2, with no clear D. V gave up 5 bases and J gave up 6 bases, with 13 bases separating them. CDR3 size: 14 residues. CDR3: CASSPTRTAGELFF. The CDR3 DNA reads as TGTGCCAGCAGTCCAACTCGTACGGCCGGGGAGCTGTTTTTT.

This clonotype was counted a few times. The chain combines TRBV6-1 with TRBJ2-1; 11 bases align to TRBD2. Per the germline V gene, CDR1 is MNHNS and CDR2 is SASEGT. This CDR3 has 16 amino acids. V was pared by 4 bases and J by 5 bases, with 7 bases of the junction left unmatched. The CDR3 bases are TGTGCCAGCAGTGGCCGGACTAGCGGGCATAACAATGAGCAGTTCTTC. Its translation: CASSGRTSGHNNEQFF.

This clonotype showed up many times. V usage is TRBV7-9 and J usage is TRBJ2-7; D is perhaps TRBD1 (6 bases). Germline values: CDR1 SEHNR, CDR2 FQNEAQ (reference sequence). The V end was cut by 3 bases, the J end by 1 base, with 13 bases between. The CDR3 runs to 15 residues. CDR3 sequence: CASSLDDRRSYEQYF. CDR3 DNA: TGTGCCAGCAGCTTGGATGACAGGCGATCCTACGAGCAGTACTTC.

A few counts support this clonotype. This chain connects TRBV6-6 to TRBJ2-7, with TRBD1 matching 9 bases. This CDR3 region has 15 residues. J was trimmed by 6 bases and V by 2 bases; bases with no gene match: 8. Germline V gene data show CDR1 as MNHNY and CDR2 as SVGAGI (reference sequence). As DNA, the CDR3 is TGTGCCAGCAGTTACGACAGACAGGGGGGTGGCGAGCAGTACTTC. Amino acids: CASSYDRQGGGEQYF.

The chain carries TRBV7-2 and TRBJ2-7; TRBD2 is a possible D gene (5 bases). Germline loops: CDR1 SGHTA, CDR2 FQGNSA. Trimming cost V 0 bases and J 7 bases, with 13 bases left between them. CDR3 length: 14 amino acids. Here the CDR3 DNA reads TGTGCCAGCAGCTTAGCGACTTACTCGGGAGAGCAGTACTTC. Its protein product is CASSLATYSGEQYF.

The chain's CDR3 is CASSLQAKEFF. CDR3 DNA: TGTGCCAGCAGTTTACAGGCCAAGGAGTTCTTC. The gene calls are TRBV12-3 or TRBV12-4 and TRBJ2-1; D is uncertain. Trimming took 2 bases from V and 14 from J, leaving 10 bases between them. This CDR3 comprises 11 residues.

At least ten counts were recorded for this clonotype. This chain connects TRBV7-2 to TRBJ2-1; D possibly corresponds to TRBD1 (5 bases). The CDR3 has 14 amino acids. V was clipped by 1 base and J by 2 bases, with 6 bases between them. CDR1 is SGHTA, CDR2 FQGNSA, per germline. In nucleotides, the CDR3 is TGTGCCAGCAGCTTAGAGGGGACCTACAATGAGCAGTTCTTC. It yields the protein CASSLEGTYNEQFF. Filled out from reference TRBV7-2 and TRBJ2-1, the complete variable domain reads GAGVSQSPSNKVTEKGKDVELRCDPISGHTALYWYRQSLGQGLEFLIYFQGNSAPDKSGLPSDRFSAERTGGSVSTLTIQRTQQEDSAVYLCASSLEGTYNEQFFGPGTRLTVL.

The V and J genes are TRBV12-3 or TRBV12-4 and TRBJ2-3, with TRBD2 matching 9 bases. This CDR3 spans 16 amino acids. Trimming took 6 bases from V and 3 from J; bases not matched to a gene: 10. The CDR3 loop reads CASSPLAGVRTDTQYF. In nucleotides, the CDR3 is TGTGCCAGCAGCCCGTTAGCGGGAGTGCGGACAGATACGCAGTATTTT.

The chain is built from TRBV2 and TRBJ2-5; the D gene could be TRBD1 or TRBD2 (8 bases each). Between the trimmed V and J ends, which lost 10 bases and 5 bases, there was a span of 23 bases. The CDR3 is made up of 15 amino acids. Looked up from germline, CDR1 is SNHLY and CDR2 is FYNNEI. The CDR3, as DNA: TGTGCCACCCCAGGGGGCGGGGGACTAGGGGAGACCCAGTACTTC. Translating gives CATPGGGGLGETQYF.

This clonotype was seen once. The rearrangement links TRBV7-2 to TRBJ1-2; a possible D gene is TRBD1 (6 bases). The CDR3 is made up of 15 amino acids. Germline V gene data show CDR1 as SGHTA and CDR2 as FQGNSA. Trimming left V 0 bases short and J 3 bases short, with 11 bases between. CDR3 DNA: TGTGCCAGCAGCTTAGCCGGCACAGGGTACTATGGCTACACCTTC. It translates to CASSLAGTGYYGYTF.

In its sample, this clonotype was seen a few times. The rearrangement joins TRBV7-2 to TRBJ2-1; 8 bases align to TRBD2. CDR3 length equals 14 residues. Germline-derived CDR1 and CDR2 are SGHTA and FQGNSA. V lost 5 bases, J lost 6 bases, and 6 bases stayed unmatched. DNA of the CDR3: TGTGCCAGCAGCCGTCGCGGGGGGATCAATGAGCAGTTCTTC. Its translation is CASSRRGGINEQFF.

The V and J genes are TRBV7-2 and TRBJ2-7; D not resolved. CDR3 length: 15 amino acids. V dropped 3 bases and J dropped 1 base, with 13 bases sitting between them. Germline V CDR1 and CDR2: SGHTA, FQGNSA. The CDR3 DNA reads TGTGCCAGCAGCTTCCCAGCGTCAAGGTCCTACGAGCAGTACTTC. It is translated as CASSFPASRSYEQYF.

This clonotype was seen a few times. This chain's CDR3 is CASTGRTDTQYF. The CDR3 DNA follows: TGTGCCAGTACAGGGCGCACAGATACGCAGTATTTT. The chain uses TRBV28 and TRBJ2-3; a weak D match, TRBD1 (6 bases). The CDR3 sequence is 12 residues long. Trimming left V 9 bases short and J 1 base short, with 8 bases between. Germline CDR1 MDHEN, CDR2 SYDVKM.

This clonotype was detected ten times or more. The chain joins TRBV7-2 to TRBJ1-6; tentatively, D is TRBD1 (6 bases). The CDR3 extends over 13 amino acids. V lost 5 bases, J lost 6 bases, and 8 bases lay in between. CDR1 is SGHTA, CDR2 FQGNSA, per germline. The CDR3 loop reads CASSPGANSPLHF. The DNA of the CDR3 is TGTGCCAGCAGCCCAGGGGCTAATTCACCCCTCCACTTT. Full variable domain (missing parts from reference TRBV7-2 and TRBJ1-6): GAGVSQSPSNKVTEKGKDVELRCDPISGHTALYWYRQSLGQGLEFLIYFQGNSAPDKSGLPSDRFSAERTGGSVSTLTIQRTQQEDSAVYLCASSPGANSPLHFGNGTRLTVT.

This clonotype was observed a handful of times. The genes are TRBV5-4 and TRBJ2-1; tentatively, D is TRBD2 (5 bases). V was trimmed by 7 bases and J by 5 bases, leaving 13 bases between them. This CDR3 region has 13 residues. Germline assignment: CDR1 SGHNT and CDR2 YYREEE (reference sequence). The DNA for the CDR3 is TGTGCCAGCCTCCGCCAAGCGGACAATGAGCAGTTCTTC. It is translated as CASLRQADNEQFF.

This clonotype has just one count. The DNA for the CDR3 is TGCAGCGTTCTGGGGGCTGGGACCAAAAACATTCAGTACTTC. This gives the protein CSVLGAGTKNIQYF. The chain recombines TRBV29-1 with TRBJ2-4; TRBD1 is a possible D gene (6 bases). In germline, CDR1 is SQVTM, CDR2 ANQGSEA. This CDR3 has 14 residues. Trimming cost V 5 bases and J 2 bases, with 13 bases left between them. Combining the CDR3 with reference TRBV29-1 and TRBJ2-4 gives the whole variable domain SAVISQKPSRDICQRGTSLTIQCQVDSQVTMMFWYRQQPGQSLTLIATANQGSEATYESGFVIDKFPISRPNLTFSTLTVSNMSPEDSSIYLCSVLGAGTKNIQYFGAGTRLSVL.

This chain links TRBV20-1 with TRBJ2-2, with 12 bases lining up with TRBD2. CDR3 size: 15 residues. Trimming removed 8 bases from V and 5 bases from J; junction bases left unmatched: 9. CDR1 and CDR2 (germline): DFQATT, SNEGSKA (reference sequence). CDR3 sequence: CSTTTGTSGTGELFF. The CDR3 DNA follows: TGCAGTACCACCACCGGGACTAGCGGGACCGGGGAGCTGTTTTTT.

V gene TRBV20-1 combines with J gene TRBJ2-3, with 8 positions matching TRBD2. The CDR3 covers 14 residues. The J segment lost 3 bases and the V segment lost 1 base, leaving 3 bases of the junction unmatched. CDR1 DFQATT and CDR2 SNEGSKA come from the germline V gene (reference sequence). CDR3: CSARVSGTTDTQYF. CDR3 in DNA: TGCAGTGCTAGAGTTAGCGGGACTACAGATACGCAGTATTTT.

This clonotype has ten or more counts. This chain links TRBV7-6 with TRBJ2-2; D is perhaps TRBD1 or TRBD2 (5 bases each). CDR1 is SGHVS, CDR2 FNYEAQ, per germline. Trimming removed 6 bases from V and 4 bases from J, with 15 bases in between. The length of the CDR3 is 15 residues. The CDR3 region is CASRSLGDGTGELFF. In nucleotides, the CDR3 is TGTGCCAGCAGAAGCTTAGGGGACGGCACCGGGGAGCTGTTTTTT.

This chain links TRBV19 with TRBJ2-7; D is perhaps TRBD1 (6 bases). Germline V gene data show CDR1 as LNHDA and CDR2 as SQIVND (reference sequence). Deletions cut 9 bases from V and 6 bases from J, with 18 bases between. The CDR3 sequence is 13 residues long. In DNA form, the CDR3 reads TGTGCCAGCCCAACCGGGACAATTCCCGAGCAGTACTTC. Translated: CASPTGTIPEQYF.

The rearrangement joins TRBV28 to TRBJ1-1, with D uncertain. The CDR3 consists of 12 residues. Germline assignment: CDR1 MDHEN and CDR2 SYDVKM. V was trimmed by 5 bases and J by 11 bases, leaving 15 bases between them. The CDR3 sequence is CASSSGGRKAFF. The DNA of the CDR3 is TGTGCCAGCAGTAGTGGTGGGCGGAAGGCTTTCTTT.

This clonotype appeared many times. The chain links TRBV7-2 to TRBJ2-7; 7 bases map to TRBD2. The CDR3 is 15 residues long. From germline, CDR1 is SGHTA and CDR2 FQGNSA. Trimming at V came to 5 bases and at J to 2 bases, leaving 9 bases not matched to a gene. The CDR3 region is CASSPHGGTTYEQYF. The DNA for the CDR3 is TGTGCCAGCAGCCCCCACGGGGGGACGACCTACGAGCAGTACTTC.

The chain has TRBV6-1 and TRBJ1-1; tentatively, D is TRBD1 (6 bases). Germline values: CDR1 MNHNS, CDR2 SASEGT. Deletions cut 7 bases from V and 3 bases from J, with 18 bases between. The CDR3 covers 15 residues. CDR3: CASTGDPQGHTEAFF. The CDR3 nucleotides read TGTGCCAGCACAGGGGACCCCCAGGGCCACACTGAAGCTTTCTTT.

The V gene is TRBV5-4, the J gene TRBJ2-2, with 10 bases matching TRBD2. CDR1 and CDR2 (germline): SGHNT, YYREEE (reference sequence). The V and J ends lost 3 bases and 7 bases, in that order; junction bases with no gene match: 6. This CDR3 has 15 amino acids. The CDR3 DNA follows: TGTGCCAGCAGCTCCCGAGCGGGAGGGATCGGGGAGCTGTTTTTT. The encoded protein is CASSSRAGGIGELFF. Looking up the rest from reference TRBV5-4 and TRBJ2-2 gives the full variable domain: ETGVTQSPTHLIKTRGQQVTLRCSSQSGHNTVSWYQQALGQGPQFIFQYYREEENGRGNFPPRFSGLQFPNYSSELNVNALELDDSALYLCASSSRAGGIGELFFGEGSRLTVL.

With respect to this clonotype: An end of the junction differs from the germline gene, which may be a read error. V usage is TRBV19 and J usage is TRBJ2-1; TRBD2 matches 8 bases. Germline V gene lookup returns CDR1 LNHDA and CDR2 SQIVND (reference sequence). CDR3 size: 16 residues. CDR3 DNA: TGTGCCAGTAGTATAGGGGGGTCGCGGCTAGCGGGTTCCTTGATCTTC. Translated: CASSIGGSRLAGSLIF.

The rearrangement links TRBV11-3 to TRBJ1-2; a possible D gene is TRBD1 (5 bases). This CDR3 is built from 13 residues. Germline V CDR1 and CDR2: SGHNT, YENEEA. The ends were cut back, 2 bases at V and 6 bases at J, with 10 bases in the middle. The DNA for the CDR3 is TGTGCCAGCAGCTTAAGGGGACTGAATGGCTACACCTTC. This encodes CASSLRGLNGYTF.

A remark on this clonotype: The CDR3 carries no conserved terminal phenylalanine or tryptophan, so it likely arises from a read error. This chain uses TRBV23-1 with TRBJ2-2, with TRBD2 matching 8 bases. TRBV23-1 is noted as an ORF with a role that remains uncertain. The CDR3 spans 15 residues. V lost 4 bases and J lost 6; bases outside the gene matches: 7. DNA for the CDR3: TGCGCCAGCAGTCCCGGGAGGGCCGGGTCCGGGGAGCTGTTTTTG. Translation: CASSPGRAGSGELFL.